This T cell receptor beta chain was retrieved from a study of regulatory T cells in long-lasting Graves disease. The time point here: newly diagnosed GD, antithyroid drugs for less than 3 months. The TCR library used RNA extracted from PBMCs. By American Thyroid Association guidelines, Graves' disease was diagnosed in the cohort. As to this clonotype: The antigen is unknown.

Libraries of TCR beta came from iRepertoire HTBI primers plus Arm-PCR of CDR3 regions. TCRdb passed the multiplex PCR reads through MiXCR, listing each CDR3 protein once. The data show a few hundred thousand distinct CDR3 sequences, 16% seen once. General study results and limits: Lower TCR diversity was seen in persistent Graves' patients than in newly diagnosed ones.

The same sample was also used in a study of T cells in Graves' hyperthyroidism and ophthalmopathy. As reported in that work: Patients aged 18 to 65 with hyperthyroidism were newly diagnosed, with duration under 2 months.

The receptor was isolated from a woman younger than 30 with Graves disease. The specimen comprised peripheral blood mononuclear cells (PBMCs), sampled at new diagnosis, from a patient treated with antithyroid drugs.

CDR3 coding DNA: TGTGCCAGCAGTTTACCCTCGAGCAGCCTTAGCGAGTTGGAGGACGAGCAGTACTTC. This gives the protein CASSLPSSSLSELEDEQYF. The rearrangement links TRBV27 to TRBJ2-7, with D tentatively TRBD2 (5 bases). V was clipped by 2 bases and J by 5 bases, with 28 bases between them. This CDR3 has 19 amino acids. CDR1 MNHEY and CDR2 SMNVEV come from the germline V gene (reference sequence).